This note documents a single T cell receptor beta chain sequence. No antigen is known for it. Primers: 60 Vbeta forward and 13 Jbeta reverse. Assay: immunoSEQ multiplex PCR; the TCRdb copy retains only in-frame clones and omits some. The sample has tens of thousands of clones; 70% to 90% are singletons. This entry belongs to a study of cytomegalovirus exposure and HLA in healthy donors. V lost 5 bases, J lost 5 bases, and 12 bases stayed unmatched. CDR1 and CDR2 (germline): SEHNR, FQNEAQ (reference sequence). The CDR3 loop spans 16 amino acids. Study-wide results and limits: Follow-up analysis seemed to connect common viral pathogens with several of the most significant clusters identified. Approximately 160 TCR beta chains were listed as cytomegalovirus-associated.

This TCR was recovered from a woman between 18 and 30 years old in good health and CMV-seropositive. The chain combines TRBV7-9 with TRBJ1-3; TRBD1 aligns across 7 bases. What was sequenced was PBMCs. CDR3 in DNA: TGTGCCAGCAGCGACTTCTCGACAGGGTTGCGAAACACCATATATTTT. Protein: CASSDFSTGLRNTIYF.